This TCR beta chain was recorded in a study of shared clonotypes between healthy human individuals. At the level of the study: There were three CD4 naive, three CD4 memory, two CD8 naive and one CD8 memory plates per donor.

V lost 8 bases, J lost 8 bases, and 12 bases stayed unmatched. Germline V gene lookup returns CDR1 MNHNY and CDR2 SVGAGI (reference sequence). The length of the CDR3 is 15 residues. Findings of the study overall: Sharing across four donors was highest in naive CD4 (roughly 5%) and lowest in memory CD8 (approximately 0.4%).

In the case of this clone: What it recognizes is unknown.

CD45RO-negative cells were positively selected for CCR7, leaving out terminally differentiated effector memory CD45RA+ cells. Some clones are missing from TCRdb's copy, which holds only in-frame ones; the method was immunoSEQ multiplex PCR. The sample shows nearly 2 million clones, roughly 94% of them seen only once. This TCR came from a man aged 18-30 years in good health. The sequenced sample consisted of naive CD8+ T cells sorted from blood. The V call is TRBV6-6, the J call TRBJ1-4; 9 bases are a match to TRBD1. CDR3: CASLQGALEEEKLFF. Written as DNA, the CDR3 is TGTGCCAGCCTACAGGGGGCGCTGGAAGAAGAAAAACTGTTTTTT.